A single sample is the source of the 27 T cell receptor beta chains below, sequenced in a study of blood T cell repertoires in COVID-19. Clones were sequenced by immunoSEQ multiplex PCR, and TCRdb holds only the in-frame ones, with some missing. The repertoire consists of 130,000 to 150,000 clones, with roughly 88% occurring once and the leading ten covering more than 7.5%. Sequences were obtained from peripheral blood. The source is a woman in her fifties or sixties with COVID-19, enrolled during active disease.

This clone occurred once. The chain has TRBV24-1 and TRBJ2-2; 8 bases line up with TRBD1. CDR3 length: 17 residues. CDR1 is KGHDR and CDR2 is SFDVKD in the germline V gene. The ends lost 4 bases at V and 5 bases at J; junction bases unmatched: 11. The CDR3 loop is CATSEEWGTGNTGELFF. Here the CDR3 DNA reads TGTGCCACCAGTGAGGAATGGGGGACAGGCAATACCGGGGAGCTGTTTTTT.

The rearrangement joins TRBV5-4 to TRBJ1-6; TRBD1 matches 11 bases. J gave up 7 bases and V 4 bases, and 10 bases lay outside the gene matches. This CDR3 is 17 amino acids long. Germline values: CDR1 SGHNT, CDR2 YYREEE (reference sequence). This CDR3 reads CASSPWTGGFLNSPLHF. The CDR3 coding sequence is TGTGCCAGCAGCCCCTGGACAGGGGGCTTTCTCAATTCACCCCTCCACTTT.

The rearrangement joins TRBV10-3 to TRBJ1-6, with a possible D match to TRBD1 (6 bases). CDR3 size: 13 residues. V lost 8 bases and J 8 bases, leaving 13 bases between the germline ends. In germline, CDR1 is ENHRY, CDR2 SYGVKD. CDR3 in amino acids: CAIRRGRDSPLHF. CDR3 sequence (DNA): TGTGCCATCCGGAGGGGGAGGGATTCACCCCTCCACTTT.

The chain joins TRBV19 to TRBJ1-4; D uncertain. Trimming took off 0 bases at V and 5 bases at J, with 10 bases between the two ends. CDR3 size: 15 residues. CDR1 is LNHDA and CDR2 is SQIVND in the germline V gene (reference sequence). CDR3 in amino acids: CASSIDRAENEKLFF. The CDR3 nucleotides read TGTGCCAGTAGTATAGATCGAGCGGAGAATGAAAAACTGTTTTTT. Using reference TRBV19 and TRBJ1-4 for the parts outside the CDR3, the full variable domain is DGGITQSPKYLFRKEGQNVTLSCEQNLNHDAMYWYRQDPGQGLRLIYYSQIVNDFQKGDIAEGYSVSREKKESFPLTVTSAQKNPTAFYLCASSIDRAENEKLFFGSGTQLSVL.

In DNA form, the CDR3 reads TGTGCCAGCAGCTCGCAGGCAAACACCGGGGAGCTGTTTTTT. Its protein is CASSSQANTGELFF. The chain links TRBV7-9 to TRBJ2-2, with D unclear. Germline V gene data show CDR1 as SEHNR and CDR2 as FQNEAQ (reference sequence). This CDR3 is 14 amino acids long. The ends were cut back, 4 bases at V and 2 bases at J, with 8 bases in the middle.

In this sample, this clone turned up a few times. The chain links TRBV7-9 to TRBJ1-2, with 9 bases matching TRBD1. CDR1 SEHNR and CDR2 FQNEAQ come from the germline V gene (reference sequence). V was clipped by 2 bases and J by 1 base; unmatched bases: 2. This CDR3 comprises 15 residues. The CDR3 region has the DNA TGTGCCAGCAGCTTATTGGGACAGGGTAACTATGGCTACACCTTC. Translation gives CASSLLGQGNYGYTF.

This chain links TRBV5-1 with TRBJ1-5; no clear D. The V end lost 0 bases, the J end lost 0 bases, and 13 bases lay between the germline ends. The CDR3 extends over 17 amino acids. CDR1 SGHRS and CDR2 YFSETQ come from the germline V gene. The CDR3: CASSLAGLSDSNQPQHF. The CDR3 region has the DNA TGCGCCAGCAGCTTGGCTGGTCTAAGCGATAGCAATCAGCCCCAGCATTTT.

V and J are TRBV5-1 and TRBJ1-2, with D possibly matching TRBD1 (6 bases). The germline gives CDR1 SGHRS, CDR2 YFSETQ. This CDR3 comprises 13 residues. V dropped 0 bases and J dropped 8 bases, with 11 bases sitting between them. The CDR3 DNA reads TGCGCCAGCAGCTTGGACAGGGAGTGGGGCTACACCTTC. As protein: CASSLDREWGYTF.

The genes are TRBV30 and TRBJ1-2; 7 bases match TRBD1. CDR1 and CDR2 from the germline V gene are GTSNPN and SVGIG (reference sequence). V shed 1 base, J shed 0 bases, and the junction held 17 bases outside the gene matches. CDR3 length: 19 amino acids. CDR3 DNA: TGTGCCTGGAGTGACCGCGACCGGGACAGTTACAACACTAACTATGGCTACACCTTC. Translating gives CAWSDRDRDSYNTNYGYTF.

This clone came up a few times. This chain links TRBV6-5 with TRBJ1-1; 8 bases are shared with TRBD1. V shed 4 bases, J shed 6 bases, and the junction held 7 bases outside the gene matches. CDR3 length: 14 amino acids. Germline V gives CDR1 MNHEY, CDR2 SVGAGI. CDR3 DNA sequence: TGTGCCAGCAGTTTCCGGACAGGGATAGCTGAAGCTTTCTTT. Protein: CASSFRTGIAEAFF.

This chain joins TRBV13 and TRBJ2-1, with TRBD2 matching 11 bases. Germline values: CDR1 PRHDT, CDR2 FYEKMQ (reference sequence). The CDR3 is 20 amino acids. V was pared by 4 bases and J by 0 bases, with 14 bases of the junction left unmatched. CDR3 region: CASSSNPLAGGTRSYNEQFF. The CDR3 DNA follows: TGTGCCAGCAGCTCCAATCCGCTAGCGGGGGGTACACGCTCCTACAATGAGCAGTTCTTC.

In nucleotides, the CDR3 is TGTGCCATCAGTCGGGACAAGCAAAGCGCTGAAGCTTTCTTT. Translating gives CAISRDKQSAEAFF. The rearrangement links TRBV10-3 to TRBJ1-1; D is possibly TRBD1 (6 bases). The CDR3 extends over 14 amino acids. Germline values: CDR1 ENHRY, CDR2 SYGVKD. The V gene lost 5 bases and the J gene lost 6 bases, with 16 bases spanning the gap.

V gene TRBV29-1 combines with J gene TRBJ1-1; D is uncertain. Trimming left V 4 bases short and J 1 base short, with 13 bases between. Germline V gives CDR1 SQVTM, CDR2 ANQGSEA. This CDR3 is built from 14 residues. CDR3 amino acids: CSVVQMAGNTEAFF. In DNA form, the CDR3 reads TGCAGCGTTGTTCAGATGGCTGGGAACACTGAAGCTTTCTTT. Together with reference TRBV29-1 and TRBJ1-1, the CDR3 gives the full variable domain: SAVISQKPSRDICQRGTSLTIQCQVDSQVTMMFWYRQQPGQSLTLIATANQGSEATYESGFVIDKFPISRPNLTFSTLTVSNMSPEDSSIYLCSVVQMAGNTEAFFGQGTRLTVV.

V and J are TRBV7-9 and TRBJ2-3; D gene ambiguous. Deletions cut 5 bases from V and 2 bases from J, with 23 bases between. This CDR3 has 18 residues. Germline V CDR1 and CDR2: SEHNR, FQNEAQ (reference sequence). For the CDR3, the DNA is TGTGCCAGCAGCCTCGTCGCTTTGAGACTCGTCTCCACAGATACGCAGTATTTT. The encoded protein is CASSLVALRLVSTDTQYF. Complete variable domain (other parts from reference TRBV7-9 and TRBJ2-3): DTGVSQNPRHKITKRGQNVTFRCDPISEHNRLYWYRQTLGQGPEFLTYFQNEAQLEKSRLLSDRFSAERPKGSFSTLEIQRTEQGDSAMYLCASSLVALRLVSTDTQYFGPGTRLTVL.

This sequence joins TRBV27 and TRBJ2-1, with 9 bases aligning to TRBD2. Germline-derived CDR1 and CDR2 are MNHEY and SMNVEV (reference sequence). The CDR3 has 14 amino acids. Germline trimming cut 5 bases from V and 5 bases from J; bases unmatched to any gene: 4. Written as DNA, the CDR3 is TGTGCCAGCAGTACCTTAGCGGGGGACAATGAGCAGTTCTTC. Amino acids: CASSTLAGDNEQFF.

The chain couples TRBV3-1 (or the pseudogene TRBV3-2) to TRBJ2-1, with 7 nucleotides matching TRBD1. This CDR3 region has 14 residues. Losses at the gene ends were 3 bases for V and 5 bases for J; bases not matched to a gene: 4. The germline V gene has CDR1 LGHDT and CDR2 YNNKEL (reference sequence). The CDR3 protein is CASSQAGGDNEQFF. CDR3 bases: TGTGCCAGCAGCCAGGCAGGGGGTGACAATGAGCAGTTCTTC.

This chain uses TRBV5-1 with TRBJ1-2, with TRBD1 matching over 7 bases. The CDR3 has 15 residues. V trimming: 4 bases; J trimming: 6 bases; junction bases outside the gene matches: 12. In germline, CDR1 is SGHRS, CDR2 YFSETQ. This chain's CDR3 is CASSLPDRVFDGYTF. In DNA, the CDR3 is TGCGCCAGCAGCCTCCCTGACAGGGTGTTTGATGGCTACACCTTC.

The genes are TRBV5-1 and TRBJ2-5; 10 bases are a match to TRBD2. J gave up 5 bases and V 5 bases, and 9 bases lay outside the gene matches. Looked up from germline, CDR1 is SGHRS and CDR2 is YFSETQ. CDR3 length: 15 residues. The CDR3 DNA reads TGCGCCAGCAGTGGCCTAGCGGGGGCCGGGGAGACCCAGTACTTC. Amino acids: CASSGLAGAGETQYF.

J is TRBJ1-1 and V is TRBV3-1 (or the pseudogene TRBV3-2); D is undetermined. V shed 0 bases and J shed 4 bases, with 15 bases lying between them. Germline CDR1 LGHDT, CDR2 YNNKEL (reference sequence). The CDR3 extends over 16 amino acids. CDR3 amino acids: CASSQDRGGWVTEAFF. The CDR3 region has the DNA TGTGCCAGCAGCCAAGATCGTGGAGGATGGGTCACTGAAGCTTTCTTT.

The V gene is TRBV6-5, the J gene TRBJ2-1; no clear D gene. Germline V gene data show CDR1 as MNHEY and CDR2 as SVGAGI. This CDR3 contains 13 residues. V lost 11 bases and J lost 0, with 11 bases in between. CDR3 sequence reads: CAVAPGSYNEQFF. The CDR3, as DNA: TGTGCCGTGGCCCCTGGCTCCTACAATGAGCAGTTCTTC.

The rearrangement links TRBV11-1 to TRBJ2-7; D is ambiguous. The V end lost 8 bases, the J end lost 4 bases, and 3 bases lay between the germline ends. CDR1 is SGHAT and CDR2 is FQDESV in the germline V gene (reference sequence). The CDR3 has 9 residues. The CDR3 region has the DNA TGTGCCAGCCCGTACGAGCAGTACTTC. It translates to CASPYEQYF.

Notes on this clone: Other DNA sequences in this sample translate to the same CDR3. The CDR3 nucleotides are TGCAGTGCTCCCGGGGGTTACGAGCAGTACTTC. It codes for CSAPGGYEQYF. The chain recombines TRBV20-1 with TRBJ2-7; D may be TRBD2 (6 bases). Trimming stripped 5 bases from V and 4 bases from J, with 9 bases between. CDR3 length: 11 residues. CDR1 DFQATT and CDR2 SNEGSKA come from the germline V gene (reference sequence).

The genes are TRBV7-8 and TRBJ1-2, with D unresolved. Germline V CDR1 and CDR2: SGHVS, FQNEAQ. The V and J ends lost 5 bases and 8 bases respectively, with 18 bases between them. There are 14 residues in the CDR3. The CDR3 reads CASSPEVVRQGYTF. CDR3 DNA: TGTGCCAGCAGCCCCGAGGTTGTGCGCCAGGGCTACACCTTC.

The rearrangement uses TRBV4-1 and TRBJ2-7; 10 nucleotides align to TRBD2. CDR1 and CDR2 (germline): MGHRA, YSYEKL. The CDR3 totals 16 residues. Trimming removed 0 bases from V and 1 base from J; junction bases left unmatched: 3. CDR3: CASSQDSGGRSYEQYF. CDR3 sequence (DNA): TGCGCCAGCAGCCAAGATAGCGGGGGGCGGTCCTACGAGCAGTACTTC.

The gene calls are TRBV9 and TRBJ2-3; 8 bases are a match to TRBD2. Germline V lookup: CDR1 SGDLS, CDR2 YYNGEE. After removal of 0 bases from V and 0 bases from J, the junction contained 9 bases not matched to a gene. The CDR3 extends over 18 amino acids. The CDR3 coding sequence is TGTGCCAGCAGCGTAGTTTTTGGGAGCGGGGGAAGCACAGATACGCAGTATTTT. It specifies CASSVVFGSGGSTDTQYF.

This clone was counted a single time. The chain combines TRBV7-6 with TRBJ2-5; a possible D gene is TRBD2 (6 bases). V was cut by 4 bases and J by 2 bases, with 8 bases left in between. The CDR3 is 13 amino acids. Germline V gene data show CDR1 as SGHVS and CDR2 as FNYEAQ. CDR3 sequence (DNA): TGTGCCAGCAGCTCTAGCGTGCAAGAGACCCAGTACTTC. Encoded protein: CASSSSVQETQYF.

The gene calls are TRBV6-2 or TRBV6-3 and TRBJ1-2; no clear D. Trimming left V 6 bases short and J 8 bases short, with 16 bases between. The length of the CDR3 is 13 residues. Germline CDR1 MNHEY, CDR2 SVGEGT. The CDR3 here is CASRPFPGGGYTF. Written as DNA, the CDR3 is TGTGCCAGCAGGCCTTTTCCGGGAGGCGGCTACACCTTC.